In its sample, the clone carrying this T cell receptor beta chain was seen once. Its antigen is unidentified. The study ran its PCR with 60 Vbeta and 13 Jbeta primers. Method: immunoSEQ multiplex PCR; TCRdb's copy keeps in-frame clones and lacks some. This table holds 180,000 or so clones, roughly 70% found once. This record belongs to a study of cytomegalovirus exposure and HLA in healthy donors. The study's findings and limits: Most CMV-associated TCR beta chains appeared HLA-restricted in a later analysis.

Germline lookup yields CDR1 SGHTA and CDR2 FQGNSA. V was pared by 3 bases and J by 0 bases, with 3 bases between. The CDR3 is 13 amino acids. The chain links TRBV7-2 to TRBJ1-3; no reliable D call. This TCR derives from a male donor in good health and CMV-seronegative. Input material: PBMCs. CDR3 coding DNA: TGTGCCAGCAGCTTTTACTCTGGAAACACCATATATTTT. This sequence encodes CASSFYSGNTIYF.